Following are 17 T cell receptor beta chains from one sample sequenced in a study of T cells in Graves' hyperthyroidism and ophthalmopathy. Regions amplified from RNA transcripts were the TCR beta CDR3 regions. Using the HTBI primer set, a first-round RT-PCR was run on the TCR CDR3. TCRdb reprocessed the multiplex PCR reads with MiXCR, giving one entry per CDR3 protein. The sample contains more than 350,000 distinct CDR3 sequences, about 16% of which appear only once. The sequenced sample consisted of blood. The receptors here all came from a woman younger than 45 with Graves' hyperthyroidism.

This clonotype was observed many times. The chain is built from TRBV10-3 and TRBJ1-2; 8 bases fit TRBD1. Unmatched junction bases numbered 3, after V lost 6 bases and J lost 6 bases. Germline-derived CDR1 and CDR2 are ENHRY and SYGVKD. The CDR3 has 12 residues. CDR3 in DNA: TGTGCCATCAGCTCGACAGGGGATGGCTACACCTTC. As protein: CAISSTGDGYTF.

The chain is built from TRBV14 and TRBJ2-2; 8 nucleotides agree with TRBD2. After removal of 4 bases from V and 2 bases from J, the junction contained 12 bases not matched to a gene. CDR3 length equals 18 residues. Germline V gives CDR1 SGHDN, CDR2 FVKESK. CDR3 in amino acids: CASSRLLAAARNTGELFF. CDR3 nucleotides: TGTGCCAGCAGCCGTTTACTAGCGGCGGCGAGAAACACCGGGGAGCTGTTTTTT.

To note about this clonotype: Possible read error: a much larger clone is one base away. The chain carries TRBV7-9 and TRBJ2-1, with 7 bases matching TRBD2. The J call may be wrong; the DNA end is better matched by TRBJ2-7. Germline V lookup: CDR1 SEHNR, CDR2 FQNEAQ (reference sequence). CDR3 length equals 15 residues. In nucleotides, the CDR3 is TGTGCCAGCACCGCGCTGGGCGGGAGTTACAATGAGCAGTACTTC. Protein sequence: CASTALGGSYNEQYF.

The chain has TRBV15 and TRBJ2-1; TRBD2 agrees at 7 bases. Germline loops: CDR1 LNHNV, CDR2 YYDKDF (reference sequence). J lost 1 base, V lost 7 bases, and 13 bases had no gene match. There are 17 residues in the CDR3. The CDR3 is CATKGLAATLSYNEQFF. Here the CDR3 DNA reads TGTGCCACCAAAGGGCTAGCGGCTACCCTATCCTACAATGAGCAGTTCTTC.

A word on this clonotype: The CDR3 does not close with the conserved phenylalanine or tryptophan, likely indicating a read error. The DNA is omitted, as the CDR3 cannot be located on it reliably, and the CDR3 follows TCRdb's listing. This chain uses TRBV28 with TRBJ2-7; the table assigns TRBD1, which was not confirmed against the DNA. CDR1 MDHEN and CDR2 SYDVKM come from the germline V gene. The CDR3 contains 14 residues when both ends are counted. The chain's CDR3 is CASSLAAGAAPEEL.

This clonotype was seen repeatedly, ten times or more. J is TRBJ2-5 and V is TRBV7-8; D is tentatively TRBD1 or TRBD2 (5 bases each). The ends were cut back, 5 bases at V and 5 bases at J, with 12 bases in the middle. CDR3 length equals 13 residues. Per germline, CDR1 SGHVS and CDR2 FQNEAQ. CDR3 loop: CASSHEGQETQYF. CDR3 nucleotides: TGTGCCAGCAGCCACGAGGGGCAGGAGACCCAGTACTTC.

This clonotype appeared many times. This chain links TRBV7-8 with TRBJ2-1; 9 bases agree with TRBD2. V trimming: 2 bases; J trimming: 3 bases; junction bases outside the gene matches: 20. The V gene's germline CDR1 is SGHVS and CDR2 FQNEAQ. This CDR3 region has 21 residues. This CDR3 is CASSLWRLAGRNQFNYNEQFF. The CDR3, as DNA: TGTGCCAGCAGCTTATGGCGGCTAGCGGGACGTAACCAATTTAACTACAATGAGCAGTTCTTC.

This clonotype came up many times. V usage is TRBV12-3 or TRBV12-4 and J usage is TRBJ2-2; 10 nucleotides align to TRBD1. This CDR3 contains 19 residues. The J segment lost 5 bases and the V segment lost 6 bases, leaving 18 bases of the junction unmatched. CDR3 loop: CASSHPRDRGRGDTGELFF. As DNA, the CDR3 is TGTGCCAGCAGCCACCCCCGGGACAGGGGTCGGGGCGATACCGGGGAGCTGTTTTTT.

This clonotype was observed at least ten times. The chain combines TRBV28 with TRBJ2-1; 7 nucleotides agree with TRBD2. The CDR3 is made up of 13 amino acids. CDR1 MDHEN and CDR2 SYDVKM come from the germline V gene. V lost 7 bases, J lost 5 bases, and 5 bases stayed unmatched. This CDR3 reads CASTRELDNEQFF. For the CDR3, the DNA is TGTGCCAGCACGCGGGAGTTGGACAATGAGCAGTTCTTC.

This clonotype has ten or more counts. V and J are TRBV28 and TRBJ2-7; weak D call: TRBD2 (5 bases). Trimming left V 6 bases short and J 4 bases short, with 10 bases between. CDR1 is MDHEN, CDR2 SYDVKM, per germline. The CDR3 is 12 residues long. DNA of the CDR3: TGTGCCAGCAGCCGCTCGGGATACGAGCAGTACTTC. As protein: CASSRSGYEQYF.

This chain uses TRBV7-2 with TRBJ2-7; D assignment may be TRBD1 or TRBD2 (5 bases each). With 5 bases removed from V and 2 bases from J, the gap between germline ends came to 16 bases. This CDR3 has 15 residues. CDR1 is SGHTA and CDR2 is FQGNSA in the germline V gene. The CDR3 DNA sequence: TGTGCCAGCAGCACGATAGGGGACCCACCCTACGAGCAGTACTTC. Amino acid sequence: CASSTIGDPPYEQYF.

This clonotype has ten or more counts. The chain recombines TRBV6-1 with TRBJ2-5, with TRBD2 identical over 13 bases. The V and J ends lost 6 bases and 2 bases, in that order; junction bases with no gene match: 6. Germline CDR1 and CDR2: MNHNS and SASEGT. The CDR3 is made up of 16 amino acids. CDR3 in amino acids: CASSTPLAGGQETQYF. The CDR3 DNA reads as TGTGCCAGCAGCACACCACTAGCGGGAGGGCAAGAGACCCAGTACTTC.

This clonotype was seen a handful of times. Just one base apart from a much larger clone, this may be a read error. The CDR3 ends on some other residue instead of the conserved phenylalanine or tryptophan, so this is likely a read error. This chain connects TRBV20-1 to TRBJ2-7, with 11 bases aligning to TRBD2. V was pared by 6 bases and J by 7 bases, with 14 bases of the junction left unmatched. The CDR3 consists of 15 residues. Germline-derived CDR1 and CDR2 are DFQATT and SNEGSKA (reference sequence). The CDR3 DNA follows: TGCAGTGCACCCGGGACTAGCGGCCTCCATGGGGAGCAGTACCTC. This gives the protein CSAPGTSGLHGEQYL.

This rearrangement joins TRBV7-3 to TRBJ2-2; D unclear. The germline gives CDR1 SGHTA, CDR2 FQGTGA. V shed 5 bases and J shed 7 bases, with 14 bases lying between them. CDR3 length equals 14 residues. The CDR3 DNA is TGTGCCAGCAGCCTAGACTTGGGGTTCGGGGAGCTGTTTTTT. Encoded protein: CASSLDLGFGELFF. The complete variable domain, with remaining parts taken from reference TRBV7-3 and TRBJ2-2, reads GAGVSQTPSNKVTEKGKYVELRCDPISGHTALYWYRQSLGQGPEFLIYFQGTGAADDSGLPNDRFFAVRPEGSVSTLKIQRTERGDSAVYLCASSLDLGFGELFFGEGSRLTVL.

Many counts were recorded for this clonotype. This chain uses TRBV29-1 with TRBJ2-5; D is ambiguous. This CDR3 contains 16 residues. Trimming took 0 bases from V and 0 from J, leaving 14 bases between them. Germline V lookup: CDR1 SQVTM, CDR2 ANQGSEA. This chain's CDR3 is CSVEDPAENNQETQYF. CDR3 nucleotides: TGCAGCGTTGAAGATCCGGCGGAGAACAACCAAGAGACCCAGTACTTC.

This clonotype has a count of ten or more. This chain uses TRBV30 with TRBJ2-5; TRBD1 aligns across 8 bases. The CDR3 extends over 15 amino acids. Germline V gives CDR1 GTSNPN, CDR2 SVGIG (reference sequence). V lost 0 bases to trimming and J lost 2 bases; unmatched junction nucleotides: 5. CDR3 DNA sequence: TGTGCCTGGAGTGTACCCCGGACAGGGCAAGAGACCCAGTACTTC. It codes for CAWSVPRTGQETQYF.

About this clonotype: One base away lies a much larger clone, so this may be a sequencing read error. This sequence joins TRBV7-7 and TRBJ2-5, with a weak D call TRBD1 (7 bases). Germline V gives CDR1 SSHAT, CDR2 FNYEAQ (reference sequence). The CDR3 totals 15 residues. The CDR3 here is CTSSPKTGFTETQYF. The CDR3 region has the DNA TGTACTAGCAGCCCAAAGACAGGGTTCACAGAGACCCAGTACTTC.